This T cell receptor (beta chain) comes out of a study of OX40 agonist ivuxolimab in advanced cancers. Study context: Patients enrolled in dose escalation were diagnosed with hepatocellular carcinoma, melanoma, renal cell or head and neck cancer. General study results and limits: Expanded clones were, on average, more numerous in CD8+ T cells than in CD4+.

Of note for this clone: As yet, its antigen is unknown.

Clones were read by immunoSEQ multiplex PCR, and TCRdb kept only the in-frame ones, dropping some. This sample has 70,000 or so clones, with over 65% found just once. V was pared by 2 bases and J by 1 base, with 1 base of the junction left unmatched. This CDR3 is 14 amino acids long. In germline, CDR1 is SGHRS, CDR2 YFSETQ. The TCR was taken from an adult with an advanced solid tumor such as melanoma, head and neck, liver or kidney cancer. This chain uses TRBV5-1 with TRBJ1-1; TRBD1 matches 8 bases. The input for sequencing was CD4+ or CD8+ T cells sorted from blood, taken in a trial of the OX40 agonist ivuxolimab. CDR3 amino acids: CASSFDRGNTEAFF. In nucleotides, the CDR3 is TGCGCCAGCAGCTTCGACAGGGGGAACACTGAAGCTTTCTTT. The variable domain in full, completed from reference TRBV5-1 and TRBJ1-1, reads KAGVTQTPRYLIKTRGQQVTLSCSPISGHRSVSWYQQTPGQGLQFLFEYFSETQRNKGNFPGRFSGRQFSNSRSEMNVSTLELGDSALYLCASSFDRGNTEAFFGQGTRLTVV.